A single sample gave rise to the 20 T cell receptor beta chains below, sequenced in a study of CD8 T cells in ankylosing spondylitis. TCRdb reprocessed the 5' RACE reads with MiXCR, giving one entry per CDR3 protein. The repertoire consists of about 500,000 distinct CDR3 sequences, with roughly 5.3% occurring once and the leading ten covering under 4.5%. Findings of the study overall: Within ankylosing spondylitis blood, a TCR beta motif made up of several highly homologous variants appeared to be characteristic.

For these TCRs, the target antigens are not known. Sequenced: blood, either unsorted or a sorted T cell fraction (not recorded which). All receptors come from a male donor with ankylosing spondylitis.

This clonotype was counted many times. The chain has TRBV6-1 and TRBJ2-6, with TRBD1 matching over 7 bases. The length of the CDR3 is 14 residues. V trimming: 10 bases; J trimming: 2 bases; junction bases outside the gene matches: 5. Germline-derived CDR1 and CDR2 are MNHNS and SASEGT. CDR3 coding DNA: TGTGCCACCCTCGACAGGGCTGGGGCCAACGTCCTGACTTTC. Translation: CATLDRAGANVLTF.

This clonotype was detected ten times or more. V is TRBV10-3 and J is TRBJ1-1; 8 bases agree with TRBD1. The junction had 5 bases not matched to a gene; V was cut back by 7 bases and J by 1 base. This CDR3 has 14 amino acids. In germline, CDR1 is ENHRY, CDR2 SYGVKD. The CDR3 spells CAITETGANTEAFF. The CDR3 nucleotides are TGTGCCATCACCGAGACAGGGGCGAACACTGAAGCTTTCTTT.

This clonotype appeared many times. The rearrangement links TRBV5-1 to TRBJ1-1; 8 bases agree with TRBD1. There are 16 residues in the CDR3. CDR1 and CDR2 from the germline V gene are SGHRS and YFSETQ. The ends lost 0 bases at V and 0 bases at J; junction bases unmatched: 4. The CDR3 reads CASSLVQGAMNTEAFF. The CDR3 DNA reads TGCGCCAGCAGCTTGGTTCAGGGGGCAATGAACACTGAAGCTTTCTTT.

This clonotype was recorded many times. This chain joins TRBV10-3 and TRBJ1-4; maybe TRBD1 (5 bases). The germline V gene has CDR1 ENHRY and CDR2 SYGVKD. The V gene lost 8 bases and the J gene lost 2 bases, with 12 bases spanning the gap. The CDR3 length is 14 residues. The CDR3 region is CAIGAEGTNEKLFF. CDR3 in DNA: TGTGCCATCGGGGCGGAGGGGACTAATGAAAAACTGTTTTTT.

This clonotype has at least ten counts. The chain recombines TRBV4-3 with TRBJ2-1; D may be TRBD1 or TRBD2 (6 bases each). The CDR3 is made up of 14 amino acids. Germline V gives CDR1 LGHNA, CDR2 YSLEER. V lost 3 bases, J lost 12 bases, and 18 bases lay in between. CDR3 protein: CASSQGGSSPSQFF. The CDR3 bases are TGCGCCAGCAGCCAGGGGGGCTCCTCCCCATCGCAGTTCTTC.

This clonotype was seen many times. CDR3 sequence (DNA): TGCAGTGCTAGAGATGGGCAGGGGGCTAACTATGGCTACACCTTC. Its protein product is CSARDGQGANYGYTF. The chain recombines TRBV20-1 with TRBJ1-2, with 7 bases matching TRBD1. The CDR3 covers 15 residues. Trimming cost V 0 bases and J 0 bases; bases outside gene matches: 4. Germline lookup yields CDR1 DFQATT and CDR2 SNEGSKA (reference sequence).

This clonotype came up a few times. The genes are TRBV7-2 and TRBJ1-6; no clear D. V shed 2 bases and J shed 4 bases, with 12 bases lying between them. The CDR3 is made up of 16 amino acids. The germline gives CDR1 SGHTA, CDR2 FQGNSA. Written as DNA, the CDR3 is TGTGCCAGCAGCTTAAGGGTTTTAGGGTATAATTCACCCCTCCACTTT. This sequence encodes CASSLRVLGYNSPLHF.

This clonotype came up many times. The V and J genes are TRBV5-6 and TRBJ1-1; D gene unclear. The germline gives CDR1 SGHDT, CDR2 YYEEEE. This CDR3 has 15 amino acids. Trimming took off 0 bases at V and 2 bases at J, with 11 bases between the two ends. The CDR3 loop is CASSLGPGANTEAFF. CDR3 sequence (DNA): TGTGCCAGCAGCTTGGGCCCGGGTGCAAACACTGAAGCTTTCTTT.

Note on this clonotype: A read error may be the cause here, since a much bigger clone is one base away. The chain has TRBV7-2 and TRBJ1-4; 9 nucleotides match TRBD1. After removal of 6 bases from V and 7 bases from J, the junction contained 6 bases not matched to a gene. The CDR3 extends over 14 amino acids. Germline CDR1 SGHTA, CDR2 FQGNSA. CDR3: CASRPGTGSEKLFF. The CDR3 nucleotides are TGTGCCAGCAGACCCGGGACAGGGAGTGAAAAACTGTTTTTT. Full variable domain (rest looked up from reference TRBV7-2 and TRBJ1-4): GAGVSQSPSNKVTEKGKDVELRCDPISGHTALYWYRQSLGQGLEFLIYFQGNSAPDKSGLPSDRFSAERTGGSVSTLTIQRTQQEDSAVYLCASRPGTGSEKLFFGSGTQLSVL.

This clonotype was recorded at least ten times. V usage is TRBV12-3 or TRBV12-4 and J usage is TRBJ2-1; possible D gene TRBD2, 7 bases. The CDR3 has 13 amino acids. Trimming stripped 2 bases from V and 12 bases from J, with 14 bases between. Here the CDR3 DNA reads TGTGCCAGCAGTTTATTGGGGGGGGCAGGGCAGTTCTTC. As protein: CASSLLGGAGQFF.

This clonotype was detected many times. The chain has TRBV28 and TRBJ2-4; 8 bases agree with TRBD1. The trim removed 5 bases at V and 1 base at J, leaving 10 bases unmatched. Germline V gene lookup returns CDR1 MDHEN and CDR2 SYDVKM. The CDR3 spans 17 residues. The CDR3 bases are TGTGCCAGCAGTCCCGAGACAGGGGCCCGGGCCAAAAACATTCAGTACTTC. This codes for CASSPETGARAKNIQYF. Based on the CDR3 plus reference TRBV28 and TRBJ2-4, the full variable domain is DVKVTQSSRYLVKRTGEKVFLECVQDMDHENMFWYRQDPGLGLRLIYFSYDVKMKEKGDIPEGYSVSREKKERFSLILESASTNQTSMYLCASSPETGARAKNIQYFGAGTRLSVL.

This clonotype showed up many times. The CDR3 reads CASRGFADTQYF. In nucleotides, the CDR3 is TGTGCCAGCCGGGGGTTCGCAGATACGCAGTATTTT. The chain has TRBV6-6 and TRBJ2-3; a weak D match, TRBD2 (6 bases). The V and J ends lost 8 bases and 4 bases respectively, with 10 bases between them. This CDR3 spans 12 amino acids. Germline CDR1 is MNHNY and CDR2 is SVGAGI (reference sequence).

The J gene is TRBJ1-3, the V gene TRBV14, with D perhaps matching TRBD1 (6 bases). The germline CDR1 and CDR2 sequences are SGHDN and FVKESK. V gave up 3 bases and J gave up 3 bases, with 12 bases separating them. This CDR3 is 15 amino acids long. The CDR3 bases are TGTGCCAGCAGCCACGCAGGGGCAAGTGGAAACACCATATATTTT. This translates into CASSHAGASGNTIYF.

This clonotype has a count of ten or more. The chain couples TRBV12-3 or TRBV12-4 to TRBJ2-5; unclear D gene. The CDR3 has 14 residues. V was pared by 4 bases and J by 9 bases, with 18 bases between. DNA of the CDR3: TGTGCCAGCAGTTCCCCCCCTAATCTCGTTGCCCAGTACTTC. Its protein product is CASSSPPNLVAQYF.

This clonotype has more than one count but fewer than ten. V usage is TRBV5-1 and J usage is TRBJ1-2; 9 bases are a match to TRBD1. The CDR3 has 15 amino acids. Germline CDR1 SGHRS, CDR2 YFSETQ. The V segment lost 1 base and the J segment 5 bases; nucleotides outside the gene matches: 6. Here the CDR3 reads CASSLNRGPGYGYTF. CDR3 in DNA: TGCGCCAGCAGCTTGAACAGGGGGCCGGGGTATGGCTACACCTTC.

This clonotype was seen repeatedly, ten times or more. The chain uses TRBV7-2 and TRBJ2-2, with D unclear. V shed 4 bases and J shed 3 bases, with 9 bases lying between them. Germline V gene data show CDR1 as SGHTA and CDR2 as FQGNSA. CDR3 length equals 14 residues. CDR3 sequence (DNA): TGTGCCAGCAGCTACAAGTTCTACACCGGGGAGCTGTTTTTT. Protein product: CASSYKFYTGELFF.

The chain couples TRBV28 to TRBJ1-2; D is undetermined. The CDR3 extends over 14 amino acids. Deletions cut 8 bases from V and 6 bases from J, with 19 bases between. Germline V lookup: CDR1 MDHEN, CDR2 SYDVKM. The CDR3 region has the DNA TGTGCCAGCGAAAAATCCTACCTGGGCGATGGCTACACCTTC. Its protein product is CASEKSYLGDGYTF.

The genes are TRBV27 and TRBJ2-3; 11 bases agree with TRBD2. Germline V gene sequence: CDR1 MNHEY, CDR2 SMNVEV (reference sequence). CDR3 length equals 17 residues. After removal of 5 bases from V and 2 bases from J, the junction contained 9 bases not matched to a gene. CDR3: CASSRTRLAGPTDTQYF. Here the CDR3 DNA reads TGTGCCAGCAGTCGAACTAGACTAGCGGGGCCCACAGATACGCAGTATTTT.

This clonotype has a count of ten or more. CDR3 residues: CASSDSGLASAEQFF. CDR3 bases: TGTGCCAGCAGTGACTCGGGACTAGCCTCGGCTGAGCAGTTCTTC. This sequence joins TRBV6-4 and TRBJ2-1; 9 bases match TRBD2. The CDR3 contains 15 residues. In germline, CDR1 is MRHNA, CDR2 SNTAGT. With V trimmed by 0 bases and J by 9 bases, 6 bases remained unmatched.

Ten or more counts support this clonotype. V usage is TRBV29-1 and J usage is TRBJ2-3, with D possibly TRBD1 on 5 matching bases. Germline-derived CDR1 and CDR2 are SQVTM and ANQGSEA. CDR3 length: 16 residues. The V gene lost 0 bases and the J gene lost 2 bases, with 15 bases spanning the gap. CDR3 DNA sequence: TGCAGCGTTGAAGATATTGGGGCCAGATTCACAGATACGCAGTATTTT. This gives the protein CSVEDIGARFTDTQYF.